This T cell receptor (beta chain) was retrieved from a study of shared T cell receptors in the human thymus. Trimming left V 5 bases short and J 4 bases short, with 26 bases between. This CDR3 has 18 amino acids. Per the germline V gene, CDR1 is SGHAT and CDR2 is FQNNGV. Sequenced by immunoSEQ multiplex PCR; TCRdb stores in-frame clones only, minus some. This table holds hundreds of thousands of clones, more than 75% found once. The sample was also reused in another study, on human thymus T cells. That work contributes: Corrective surgery for congenital heart defects was being performed on the healthy Finnish infants who were the donors. Thymus was obtained from resections taken during corrective heart surgery. Thymic and blood repertoires appeared to show biased V and J gene usage.

Input material: thymocytes. The chain links TRBV11-2 to TRBJ1-2; D is uncertain. The clonotype comes from a boy under two years old with a congenital heart defect. Here the CDR3 DNA reads TGTGCCAGCAGCCCCGGGTCCTCGGCAGTTGGAGGAAGCTATGGCTACACCTTC. Amino acids: CASSPGSSAVGGSYGYTF.